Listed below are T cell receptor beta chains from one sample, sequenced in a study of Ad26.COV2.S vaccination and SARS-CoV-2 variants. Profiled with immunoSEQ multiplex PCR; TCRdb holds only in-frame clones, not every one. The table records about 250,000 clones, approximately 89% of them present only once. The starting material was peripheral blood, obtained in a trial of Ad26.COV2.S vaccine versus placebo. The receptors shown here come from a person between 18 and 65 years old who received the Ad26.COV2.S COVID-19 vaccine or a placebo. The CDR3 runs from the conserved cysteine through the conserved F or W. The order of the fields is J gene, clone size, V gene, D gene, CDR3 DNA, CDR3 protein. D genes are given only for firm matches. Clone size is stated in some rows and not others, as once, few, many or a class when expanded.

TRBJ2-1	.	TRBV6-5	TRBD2	TGTGCCAGCGCTAGCGGCTACAATGAGCAGTTCTTC	CASASGYNEQFF
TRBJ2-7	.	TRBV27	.	TGTGCCAGCAGTTCTACCGGGAGTGTGGTCCACGAGCAGTACTTC	CASSSTGSVVHEQYF
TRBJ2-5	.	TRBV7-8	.	TGTGCCAGCAGCTCGGAGAGACCGCGGGAGACCCAGTACTTC	CASSSERPRETQYF
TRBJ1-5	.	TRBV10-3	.	TGTGCCATCAGTAACGGGGGCAGCAATCAGCCCCAGCATTTT	CAISNGGSNQPQHF
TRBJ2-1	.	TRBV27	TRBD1	TGTGCCAGCAGTTCCACAGGGGATCCTTCTAGGAATGAGCAGTTCTTC	CASSSTGDPSRNEQFF
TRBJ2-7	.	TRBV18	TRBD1	TGTGCCAGCCAGGACAGGGGGCGTCTCTTGGGCTCCTACGAGCAGTACTTC	CASQDRGRLLGSYEQYF
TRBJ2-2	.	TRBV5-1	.	TGCGCCAGCAGCTTGGAGGGCGGGAAAAGCACCGGGGAGCTGTTTTTT	CASSLEGGKSTGELFF
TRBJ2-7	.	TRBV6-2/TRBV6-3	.	TGTGCCAGCAGTTACGGGCCTATCTACGAGCAGTACTTC	CASSYGPIYEQYF
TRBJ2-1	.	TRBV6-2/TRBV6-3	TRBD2	TGTGCCAGCAGTTACTCGCCCCCTAGCGGGGTTTACAATGAGCAGTTCTTC	CASSYSPPSGVYNEQFF
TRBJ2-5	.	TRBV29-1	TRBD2	TGCAGCGCTGGGGGGGTGCAAGAGACCCAGTACTTC	CSAGGVQETQYF
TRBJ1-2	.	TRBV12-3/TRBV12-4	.	TGTGCCAGCAGTTTAGCTCAGGGATGGGGCTACACCTTC	CASSLAQGWGYTF
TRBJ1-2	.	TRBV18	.	TGTGCCAGCTCACCACCGTCGGACCGTCACTATGGCTACACCTTC	CASSPPSDRHYGYTF
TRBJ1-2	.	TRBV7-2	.	TGTGCCAGCAGCTTATCATCGGCCGAGAACTATGGCTACACCTTC	CASSLSSAENYGYTF
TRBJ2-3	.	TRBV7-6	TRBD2	TGTGCCAGCAGCCTGACTAGCGGGAATACAGATACGCAGTATTTT	CASSLTSGNTDTQYF
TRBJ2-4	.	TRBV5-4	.	TGTGCCAGCAGCTTGGGGCGAGCCAAAAACATTCAGTACTTC	CASSLGRAKNIQYF
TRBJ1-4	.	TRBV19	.	TGTGCCAGTAGTATCGGGACTCATAATGAAAAACTGTTTTTT	CASSIGTHNEKLFF
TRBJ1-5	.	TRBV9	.	TGTGCCAGCAGCCCCACAGGGAGCAATCAGCCCCAGCATTTT	CASSPTGSNQPQHF
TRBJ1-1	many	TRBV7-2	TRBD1	TGTGCCAGCAGCCTAAGGGGAGGGACAGGGCTTCTGAACACTGAAGCTTTCTTT	CASSLRGGTGLLNTEAFF
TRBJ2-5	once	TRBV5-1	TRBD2	TGCGCCAGCAGCTTTAGGTTTGGAACGGGGGGTCAAGAGACCCAGTACTTC	CASSFRFGTGGQETQYF
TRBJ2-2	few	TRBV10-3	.	TGTGCCAGAGGACAGTACACCGGGGAGCTGTTTTTT	CARGQYTGELFF
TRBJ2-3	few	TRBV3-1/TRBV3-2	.	TGTGCCAGCAGCCAAGGGGCCACAGATACGCAGTATTTT	CASSQGATDTQYF
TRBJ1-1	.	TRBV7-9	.	TGTGCCAGCAGCTTAGTTGTGGCTGGGACTGAAGCTTTCTTT	CASSLVVAGTEAFF
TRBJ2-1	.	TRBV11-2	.	TGTGCCAGCAGCTTAAGCTTCGGGGGCGTCTCCTACAATGAGCAGTTCTTC	CASSLSFGGVSYNEQFF
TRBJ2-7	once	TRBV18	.	TGTGCCAGCTCACCACAGGCCAAAACCTACGAGCAGTACTTC	CASSPQAKTYEQYF